This is a list of T cell receptor beta chains from one sample in a study of T cell responses to AZD1222 COVID-19 vaccine. Clones were sequenced by immunoSEQ multiplex PCR, and TCRdb holds only the in-frame ones, with some missing. Altogether 100,000 to 150,000 clones are present, over 85% being singletons, with the ten largest covering roughly 5.9%. Sample: peripheral blood, taken on day 0 of AZD1222 vaccination. The receptors derive from an adult in good health. Each CDR3 is given with its conserved first and last residue. Fields, in order: CDR3 protein, J gene, V gene, CDR3 length.

CDR3aa: CASSPTVVGNTEAFF; j_gene: TRBJ1-1; v_gene: TRBV18; len: 15
CDR3aa: CASSLDFWQGGEKLFF; j_gene: TRBJ1-4; v_gene: TRBV11-2; len: 16
CDR3aa: CASSLGLRYEQYF; j_gene: TRBJ2-7; v_gene: TRBV27; len: 13
CDR3aa: CASTRGGPQHF; j_gene: TRBJ1-5; v_gene: TRBV6-5; len: 11
CDR3aa: CASSLGNGGYTF; j_gene: TRBJ1-2; v_gene: TRBV7-9; len: 12
CDR3aa: CASSPRGQSSYNEQFF; j_gene: TRBJ2-1; v_gene: TRBV5-1; len: 16
CDR3aa: CASMEAPGGVGPGANVLTF; j_gene: TRBJ2-6; v_gene: TRBV4-2; len: 19
CDR3aa: CASSPTPRVSYNEQFF; j_gene: TRBJ2-1; v_gene: TRBV4-1; len: 16
CDR3aa: CASSPTYRENQPQHF; j_gene: TRBJ1-5; v_gene: TRBV6-6; len: 15
CDR3aa: CAWRLTNRDVQYF; j_gene: TRBJ2-4; v_gene: TRBV30; len: 13
CDR3aa: CASSLEASSYEQYF; j_gene: TRBJ2-7; v_gene: TRBV5-4; len: 14
CDR3aa: CATSRDGGVETQYF; j_gene: TRBJ2-5; v_gene: TRBV15; len: 14
CDR3aa: CASRRNRVSSYEQYF; j_gene: TRBJ2-7; v_gene: TRBV28; len: 15
CDR3aa: CATSRDSWDTEAFF; j_gene: TRBJ1-1; v_gene: TRBV15; len: 14
CDR3aa: CASSLGGAVLNEKLFF; j_gene: TRBJ1-4; v_gene: TRBV14; len: 16